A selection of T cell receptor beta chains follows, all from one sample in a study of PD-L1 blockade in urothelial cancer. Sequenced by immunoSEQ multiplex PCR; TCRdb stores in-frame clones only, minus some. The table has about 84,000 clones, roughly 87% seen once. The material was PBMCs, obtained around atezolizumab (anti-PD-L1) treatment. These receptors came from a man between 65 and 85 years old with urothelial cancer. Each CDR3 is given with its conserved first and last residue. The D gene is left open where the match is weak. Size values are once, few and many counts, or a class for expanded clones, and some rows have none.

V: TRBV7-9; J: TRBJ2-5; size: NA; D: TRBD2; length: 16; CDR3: CASSLVGGVDQETQYF; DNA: TGTGCCAGCAGCTTGGTGGGGGGGGTGGACCAAGAGACCCAGTACTTC
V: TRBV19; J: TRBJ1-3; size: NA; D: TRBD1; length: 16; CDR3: CASRRGTGDAGNTIYF; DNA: TGTGCCAGTAGACGGGGGACAGGGGATGCTGGAAACACCATATATTTT
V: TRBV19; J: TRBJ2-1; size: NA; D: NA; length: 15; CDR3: CASSSTKSSYNEQFF; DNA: TGTGCCAGTTCTAGCACGAAGAGCTCCTACAATGAGCAGTTCTTC
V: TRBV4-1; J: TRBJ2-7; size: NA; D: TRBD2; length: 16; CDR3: CASSQDSTSGRGEQYF; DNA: TGCGCCAGCAGCCAAGATAGTACTAGCGGGAGAGGCGAGCAGTACTTC
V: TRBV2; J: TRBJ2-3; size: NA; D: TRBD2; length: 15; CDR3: CASSNEGLGRGTQYF; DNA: TGTGCCAGCAGTAACGAGGGACTAGGTAGAGGTACGCAGTATTTT
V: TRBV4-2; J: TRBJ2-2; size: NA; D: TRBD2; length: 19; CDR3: CASSQGAAWTSMNTGELFF; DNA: TGTGCCAGCAGCCAAGGAGCCGCATGGACTAGTATGAACACCGGGGAGCTGTTTTTT
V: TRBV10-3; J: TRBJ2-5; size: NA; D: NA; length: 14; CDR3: CAIRGDAGQETQYF; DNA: TGTGCCATCAGAGGGGATGCGGGGCAAGAGACCCAGTACTTC
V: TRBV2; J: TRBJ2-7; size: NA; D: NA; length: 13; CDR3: CASSRDSFYEQYF; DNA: TGTGCCAGCAGTCGGGACTCCTTCTACGAGCAGTACTTC
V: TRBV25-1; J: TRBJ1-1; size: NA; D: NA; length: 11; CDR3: CASSEATEAFF; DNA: TGTGCCAGCAGTGAAGCGACTGAAGCTTTCTTT
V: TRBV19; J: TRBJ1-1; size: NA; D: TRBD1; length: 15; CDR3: CASSLGQAGNTEAFF; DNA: TGTGCCAGTAGTCTTGGACAGGCAGGGAACACTGAAGCTTTCTTT
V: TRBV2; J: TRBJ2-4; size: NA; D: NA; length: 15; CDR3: CASSEAGAGPYIQYF; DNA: TGTGCCAGCAGTGAAGCGGGGGCAGGACCCTACATTCAGTACTTC
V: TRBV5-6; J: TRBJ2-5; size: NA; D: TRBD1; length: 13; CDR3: CASSLTGVETQYF; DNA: TGTGCCAGCAGCTTAACAGGGGTAGAGACCCAGTACTTC
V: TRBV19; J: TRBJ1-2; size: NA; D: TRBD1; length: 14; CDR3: CASSMTGGMGGYTF; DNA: TGTGCCAGTAGTATGACAGGGGGGATGGGTGGCTACACCTTC
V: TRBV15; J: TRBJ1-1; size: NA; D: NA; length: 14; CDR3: CATSLDRINTEAFF; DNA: TGTGCCACCAGCTTAGACAGGATTAACACTGAAGCTTTCTTT
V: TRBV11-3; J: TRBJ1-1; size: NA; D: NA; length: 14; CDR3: CASSLSGENTEAFF; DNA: TGTGCCAGCAGCCTATCGGGGGAGAACACTGAAGCTTTCTTT
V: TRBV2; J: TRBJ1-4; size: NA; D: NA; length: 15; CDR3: CASSVQGTTNEKLFF; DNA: TGTGCCAGCAGTGTACAGGGAACAACTAATGAAAAACTGTTTTTT
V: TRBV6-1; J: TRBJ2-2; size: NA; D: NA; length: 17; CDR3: CASSVGTSWDGTGELFF; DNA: TGTGCCAGCAGTGTAGGGACTTCATGGGATGGCACCGGGGAGCTGTTTTTT
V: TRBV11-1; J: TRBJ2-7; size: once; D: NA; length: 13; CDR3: CASSARVFYEQYF; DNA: TGTGCCAGCAGTGCAAGAGTGTTCTACGAGCAGTACTTC
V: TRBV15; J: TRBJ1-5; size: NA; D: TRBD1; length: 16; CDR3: CATSRDRQGGGQPQHF; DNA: TGTGCCACCAGCAGAGATCGACAGGGTGGGGGTCAGCCCCAGCATTTT
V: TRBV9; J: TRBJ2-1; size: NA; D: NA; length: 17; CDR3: CASSVGPRPAGNNEQFF; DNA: TGTGCCAGCAGCGTAGGCCCCCGACCGGCGGGGAACAATGAGCAGTTCTTC
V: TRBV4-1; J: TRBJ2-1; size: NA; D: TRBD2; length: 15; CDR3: CASSHPGLASNEQFF; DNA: TGCGCCAGCAGCCATCCGGGACTAGCGTCCAATGAGCAGTTCTTC
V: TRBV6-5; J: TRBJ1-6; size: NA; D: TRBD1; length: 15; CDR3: CASSWADRGNSPLHF; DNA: TGTGCCAGCAGTTGGGCGGACAGGGGGAATTCACCCCTCCACTTT
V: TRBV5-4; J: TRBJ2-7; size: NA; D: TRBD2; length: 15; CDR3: CASSLLAGGSGEQYF; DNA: TGTGCCAGCAGCTTGCTAGCGGGAGGGAGCGGCGAGCAGTACTTC
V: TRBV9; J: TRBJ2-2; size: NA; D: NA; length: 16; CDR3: CASSVTGQVEGGELFF; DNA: TGTGCCAGCAGCGTAACAGGACAGGTGGAGGGCGGGGAGCTGTTTTTT
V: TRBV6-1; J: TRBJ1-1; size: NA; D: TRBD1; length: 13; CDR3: CASSEAGTGSAFF; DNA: TGTGCCAGCAGTGAAGCCGGGACAGGGTCCGCTTTCTTT
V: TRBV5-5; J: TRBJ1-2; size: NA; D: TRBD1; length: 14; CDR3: CASSIMTGNYGYTF; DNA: TGTGCCAGCAGCATTATGACAGGGAACTATGGCTACACCTTC
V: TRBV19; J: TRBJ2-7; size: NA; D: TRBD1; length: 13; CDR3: CASIGTGRHEQYF; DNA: TGTGCCAGTATCGGGACAGGGCGGCACGAGCAGTACTTC
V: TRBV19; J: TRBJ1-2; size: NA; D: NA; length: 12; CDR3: CASSRQDYGYTF; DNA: TGTGCCAGTAGTCGGCAGGACTATGGCTACACCTTC
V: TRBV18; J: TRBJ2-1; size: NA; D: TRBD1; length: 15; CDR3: CASSPGQDRYNEQFF; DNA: TGTGCCAGCTCACCCGGACAGGATCGCTACAATGAGCAGTTCTTC
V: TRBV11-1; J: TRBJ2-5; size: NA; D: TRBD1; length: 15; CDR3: CASSLAGTEKETQYF; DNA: TGTGCCAGCAGCTTAGCAGGGACAGAAAAAGAGACCCAGTACTTC
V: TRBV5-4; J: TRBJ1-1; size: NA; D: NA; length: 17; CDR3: CASSVPGGPLMNTEAFF; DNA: TGTGCCAGCAGCGTCCCGGGGGGTCCCTTAATGAACACTGAAGCTTTCTTT
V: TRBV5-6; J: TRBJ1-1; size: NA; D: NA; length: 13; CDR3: CASSFGPKRAAFF; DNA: TGTGCCAGCAGCTTCGGTCCTAAACGTGCAGCTTTCTTT
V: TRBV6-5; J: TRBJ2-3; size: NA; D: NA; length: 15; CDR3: CASSYSAGPTDTQYF; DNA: TGTGCCAGCAGTTACTCGGCGGGGCCTACAGATACGCAGTATTTT